These T cell receptor beta chains were read from a single sample in a study of OX40 agonist ivuxolimab in advanced cancers. The protocol was immunoSEQ multiplex PCR, while the TCRdb copy is restricted to in-frame clones and leaves out a portion. This sample yields about 66,000 clones, of which 83% are seen a single time; under 2.5% belongs to the top ten. The sample consisted of CD4+ or CD8+ T cells sorted from blood, taken in a trial of the OX40 agonist ivuxolimab. The receptors derive from an adult with an advanced solid tumor such as melanoma, head and neck, liver or kidney cancer. Both conserved end residues are part of each CDR3. A D gene is named only where the DNA matches it firmly. For some rows the clone size is stated as once, few or many, or as a class when expanded; others skip it.

j_call clone_size v_call d_call cdr3_nt cdr3_aa
TRBJ2-5 few TRBV7-6 . TGTGCCAGCAGCTTAATCCCTGGCCAGGGCGGGCAAGAGACCCAGTACTTC CASSLIPGQGGQETQYF
TRBJ2-1 . TRBV6-6 . TGTGCCAGCAGTTACGAGGGGGGCGCCTACAATGAGCAGTTCTTC CASSYEGGAYNEQFF
TRBJ2-1 . TRBV29-1 . TGCAGCGTACGTCGGGACCACTCCTACAATGAGCAGTTCTTC CSVRRDHSYNEQFF
TRBJ2-7 . TRBV29-1 TRBD1 TGCAGCGTTGGAGGTAGACAGGGGGTATCGGCCTACGAGCAGTACTTC CSVGGRQGVSAYEQYF
TRBJ2-7 . TRBV9 TRBD2 TGTGCCAGCAGCGCCGGGACTAGCGGGGCCTACGAGCAGTACTTC CASSAGTSGAYEQYF
TRBJ2-7 . TRBV27 TRBD2 TGTGCCAGTAGCGGGACAACCAATTCCTACGAGCAGTACTTC CASSGTTNSYEQYF
TRBJ2-3 . TRBV6-1 TRBD1 TGTGCCAGCAGCCCGACAGGGGCTAGCACAGATACGCAGTATTTT CASSPTGASTDTQYF
TRBJ2-2 . TRBV11-3 TRBD2 TGTGCCAGCAGCTTAGGACTAGCGGGAGTAGGGACTACCGGGGAGCTGTTTTTT CASSLGLAGVGTTGELFF
TRBJ2-3 once TRBV7-3 TRBD2 TGTGCCAGCAGCTTGGGGGGACTAGCGGGAGCGGTGGATACGCAGTATTTT CASSLGGLAGAVDTQYF
TRBJ2-1 . TRBV7-2 . TGTGCCAGCAGCTTAGCGTTTGGACACGGCAATGAGCAGTTCTTC CASSLAFGHGNEQFF
TRBJ2-5 . TRBV5-6 TRBD1 TGTGCCAGCAGCCATGGACAGGCTGGGACCCAGTACTTC CASSHGQAGTQYF
TRBJ2-2 . TRBV11-2 . TGTGCCAGCAGCCCCTTGCGCGAGAACACCGGGGAGCTGTTTTTT CASSPLRENTGELFF
TRBJ2-5 . TRBV19 TRBD1 TGTGCCAGTCGTAACACCGACAGGGGTGGCCAAGAGACCCAGTACTTC CASRNTDRGGQETQYF
TRBJ1-3 . TRBV11-2 TRBD1 TGTGCCAGCAGCTTATACCGGACAGGGACTGGAAACACCATATATTTT CASSLYRTGTGNTIYF
TRBJ1-1 . TRBV19 . TGTGCCAGTAGTCCCCGGGAAGATGGCCCGAACACTGAAGCTTTCTTT CASSPREDGPNTEAFF
TRBJ1-1 once TRBV9 TRBD1 TGTGCCAGCAGCGTAGACCCCAGGGGGAAGAACACTGAAGCTTTCTTT CASSVDPRGKNTEAFF
TRBJ1-4 . TRBV30 . TGTGCCTGGAGTGTACCGTACGAAAACTCCGGGGCAAGGAGAAGGGAAAAACTGTTTTTT CAWSVPYENSGARRREKLFF
TRBJ2-7 . TRBV19 . TGTGCCAGTAGCCCTGGGGGGTACGAGCAGTACTTC CASSPGGYEQYF
TRBJ1-3 . TRBV29-1 . TGCAGCGTTGATCTTGGTACCGAGAACACCATATATTTT CSVDLGTENTIYF
TRBJ2-1 . TRBV25-1 . TGTGCCAGCAGTGGGGGAGCATGGAATGAGCAGTTCTTC CASSGGAWNEQFF
TRBJ2-7 . TRBV6-5 . TGTGCCAGCACCAAGGGGGTGCCCTACGAGCAGTACTTC CASTKGVPYEQYF
TRBJ2-7 few TRBV7-2 TRBD1 TGTGCCAGCAGCTTATGGGGACAGGGGGGATCCGAGCAGTACTTC CASSLWGQGGSEQYF
TRBJ2-5 once TRBV11-3 . TGTGCCAGCAGCCTCAGCGTTATAGGCGTCCAGTACTTC CASSLSVIGVQYF
TRBJ2-7 . TRBV5-8 . TGTGCCAGCAGCCAAGACTTGTCAGCCTCCTACGAGCAGTACTTC CASSQDLSASYEQYF
TRBJ2-5 . TRBV7-8 TRBD2 TGTGCCAGCAGCTTAGGCGGACTAGCGGGAGTAATGGGAGAGACCCAGTACTTC CASSLGGLAGVMGETQYF
TRBJ2-3 . TRBV7-6 TRBD2 TGTGCCAGCAGCTTAATTAGCGGGGCGGGAGTTCGAGATACGCAGTATTTT CASSLISGAGVRDTQYF
TRBJ2-3 . TRBV6-1 TRBD1 TGTGCCAGCAGTGATCAGGGGGCAGGCACAGATACGCAGTATTTT CASSDQGAGTDTQYF
TRBJ1-1 . TRBV5-1 . TGCGCCAGCAGCTTGGAACTTGGGAACACTGAAGCTTTCTTT CASSLELGNTEAFF
TRBJ1-1 . TRBV19 TRBD1 TGTGCCAGTACCTATTCCGGGACAGGGCGATTCGGTGAAGCTTTCTTT CASTYSGTGRFGEAFF
TRBJ2-5 few TRBV29-1 . TGCAGCGTTGAAGATTGGCTTCTCAGGGGAGAGACCCAGTACTTC CSVEDWLLRGETQYF
TRBJ1-5 . TRBV10-2 TRBD1 TGCGCCAGCAGTGAATTGGGCAGGGGGCCTAGCAATCAGCCCCAGCATTTT CASSELGRGPSNQPQHF
TRBJ2-5 . TRBV18 . TGTGCCAGCTCACCGGTTGGGGCCAGGGGAGAGACCCAGTACTTC CASSPVGARGETQYF
TRBJ2-3 . TRBV5-4 . TGTGCCAGCAGCTTGGCCCCCACAGATACGCAGTATTTT CASSLAPTDTQYF
TRBJ2-2 . TRBV5-4 . TGTGCCAGCAGCCCGATTGATATGGGTCCCGGGGAGCTGTTTTTT CASSPIDMGPGELFF
TRBJ2-4 few TRBV7-2 . TGTGCCAGCAGCTCGCGAGGGGCGGGAACCAACATTCAGTACTTC CASSSRGAGTNIQYF
TRBJ2-2 . TRBV11-1 TRBD1 TGTGCCAGCAGCTGGACAGGGGGCGGTACCGGGGAGCTGTTTTTT CASSWTGGGTGELFF
TRBJ2-7 . TRBV19 TRBD2 TGTGCCAGTAGTAGACCGGGACTAGCGGGAGACGAGCAGTACTTC CASSRPGLAGDEQYF
TRBJ2-3 . TRBV28 TRBD2 TGTGCCAGCAGTTTCCGACTAGCGGGAGCTTTAGGTACAGATACGCAGTATTTT CASSFRLAGALGTDTQYF
TRBJ1-4 few TRBV30 . TGTGCCTGGAGTCCGGGCCAAGCAACTAATGAAAAACTGTTTTTT CAWSPGQATNEKLFF
TRBJ2-7 . TRBV19 TRBD2 TGTGCCAGTAGTGCTGAGGCGGGGGGCCCCACCTACGAGCAGTACTTC CASSAEAGGPTYEQYF
TRBJ2-7 . TRBV10-1 . TGCGCCAGCACCCGATTTCTGGCGGGACCATTCGAGTCGCTAGGTGCAAGAACCTACGAGCAGTACTTC CASTRFLAGPFESLGARTYEQYF
TRBJ2-7 . TRBV5-4 . TGTGCCAGCAGCCTGAGGGGGGTAAGTCTGCGGGAGCAGTACTTC CASSLRGVSLREQYF
TRBJ2-5 . TRBV7-9 TRBD2 TGTGCCAGCAGCCCCGGGGTAGCGGGGGACGGGGAGACCCAGTACTTC CASSPGVAGDGETQYF
TRBJ2-7 few TRBV2 TRBD1 TGTGCCAGCAGTAAGGGACAGGCTGACAAGCAGTACTTC CASSKGQADKQYF
TRBJ1-2 few TRBV7-2 . TGTGCCAGCAGCTTAGCTATGCCAGAACGACGGTCCACCTTC CASSLAMPERRSTF
TRBJ1-2 few TRBV4-1 TRBD1 TGCGCCAGCAGCCAGATTGAACAGGGGAACTATGGCTACACCTTC CASSQIEQGNYGYTF
TRBJ2-5 . TRBV18 . TGTGCCAGCTCACCAATGCTGGAGGAGACCCAGTACTTC CASSPMLEETQYF
TRBJ1-1 . TRBV27 . TGTGCCAGCAGTTTATTCCCAGAGAACACTGAAGCTTTCTTT CASSLFPENTEAFF
TRBJ2-1 . TRBV2 . TGTGCCAGCAGTGAATCGTCTACTGCCTGGGCCCAGGTCTTC CASSESSTAWAQVF
TRBJ2-1 once TRBV7-9 . TGTGCCAGCAGCTTTTCCTACAATGAGCAGTTCTTC CASSFSYNEQFF
TRBJ2-3 . TRBV7-3 TRBD2 TGTGCCAGCAGCTGGGAGGGAGGGCGGAGAGATACGCAGTATTTT CASSWEGGRRDTQYF
TRBJ2-7 . TRBV18 TRBD1 TGTGCCAGCTCACCCCCAATCGGACAGGGGCTGGTCGAGCAGTACTTC CASSPPIGQGLVEQYF
TRBJ2-1 . TRBV10-1 TRBD1 TGCGCCAGCAGCTACGCGGGGCCGACAGGGGACCCATACTACAATGAGCAGTTCTTC CASSYAGPTGDPYYNEQFF
TRBJ2-7 . TRBV5-1 . TGCGCCAGCAGCTTGGGGGGTGGGAGCTGGGAGCAGTACTTC CASSLGGGSWEQYF
TRBJ2-1 . TRBV5-1 TRBD2 TGCGCCAGCAGCTTGGTTTTAGCGGGAGGAAACAATGAGCAGTTCTTC CASSLVLAGGNNEQFF
TRBJ2-3 . TRBV5-1 . TGCGCCAGCAGCTTGGCCGGGGGAGATACGCAGTATTTT CASSLAGGDTQYF
TRBJ2-7 . TRBV19 TRBD2 TGTGCCAGTAGAAGACTAGCGGGAGGCTCGTACGAGCAGTACTTC CASRRLAGGSYEQYF
TRBJ2-7 . TRBV27 TRBD2 TGTGCCAGCAGACCGCCCCTAGGGACTACGAGGCAGTACTTC CASRPPLGTTRQYF
TRBJ2-7 . TRBV6-1 . TGTGCCACCTATGAAGAGGGCAGGTTCCCCTACGAGCAGTACTTC CATYEEGRFPYEQYF
TRBJ1-2 . TRBV4-2 . TGTGCCAGCAGCCATGGGGACCGGGACGAATATGGCTACACCTTC CASSHGDRDEYGYTF